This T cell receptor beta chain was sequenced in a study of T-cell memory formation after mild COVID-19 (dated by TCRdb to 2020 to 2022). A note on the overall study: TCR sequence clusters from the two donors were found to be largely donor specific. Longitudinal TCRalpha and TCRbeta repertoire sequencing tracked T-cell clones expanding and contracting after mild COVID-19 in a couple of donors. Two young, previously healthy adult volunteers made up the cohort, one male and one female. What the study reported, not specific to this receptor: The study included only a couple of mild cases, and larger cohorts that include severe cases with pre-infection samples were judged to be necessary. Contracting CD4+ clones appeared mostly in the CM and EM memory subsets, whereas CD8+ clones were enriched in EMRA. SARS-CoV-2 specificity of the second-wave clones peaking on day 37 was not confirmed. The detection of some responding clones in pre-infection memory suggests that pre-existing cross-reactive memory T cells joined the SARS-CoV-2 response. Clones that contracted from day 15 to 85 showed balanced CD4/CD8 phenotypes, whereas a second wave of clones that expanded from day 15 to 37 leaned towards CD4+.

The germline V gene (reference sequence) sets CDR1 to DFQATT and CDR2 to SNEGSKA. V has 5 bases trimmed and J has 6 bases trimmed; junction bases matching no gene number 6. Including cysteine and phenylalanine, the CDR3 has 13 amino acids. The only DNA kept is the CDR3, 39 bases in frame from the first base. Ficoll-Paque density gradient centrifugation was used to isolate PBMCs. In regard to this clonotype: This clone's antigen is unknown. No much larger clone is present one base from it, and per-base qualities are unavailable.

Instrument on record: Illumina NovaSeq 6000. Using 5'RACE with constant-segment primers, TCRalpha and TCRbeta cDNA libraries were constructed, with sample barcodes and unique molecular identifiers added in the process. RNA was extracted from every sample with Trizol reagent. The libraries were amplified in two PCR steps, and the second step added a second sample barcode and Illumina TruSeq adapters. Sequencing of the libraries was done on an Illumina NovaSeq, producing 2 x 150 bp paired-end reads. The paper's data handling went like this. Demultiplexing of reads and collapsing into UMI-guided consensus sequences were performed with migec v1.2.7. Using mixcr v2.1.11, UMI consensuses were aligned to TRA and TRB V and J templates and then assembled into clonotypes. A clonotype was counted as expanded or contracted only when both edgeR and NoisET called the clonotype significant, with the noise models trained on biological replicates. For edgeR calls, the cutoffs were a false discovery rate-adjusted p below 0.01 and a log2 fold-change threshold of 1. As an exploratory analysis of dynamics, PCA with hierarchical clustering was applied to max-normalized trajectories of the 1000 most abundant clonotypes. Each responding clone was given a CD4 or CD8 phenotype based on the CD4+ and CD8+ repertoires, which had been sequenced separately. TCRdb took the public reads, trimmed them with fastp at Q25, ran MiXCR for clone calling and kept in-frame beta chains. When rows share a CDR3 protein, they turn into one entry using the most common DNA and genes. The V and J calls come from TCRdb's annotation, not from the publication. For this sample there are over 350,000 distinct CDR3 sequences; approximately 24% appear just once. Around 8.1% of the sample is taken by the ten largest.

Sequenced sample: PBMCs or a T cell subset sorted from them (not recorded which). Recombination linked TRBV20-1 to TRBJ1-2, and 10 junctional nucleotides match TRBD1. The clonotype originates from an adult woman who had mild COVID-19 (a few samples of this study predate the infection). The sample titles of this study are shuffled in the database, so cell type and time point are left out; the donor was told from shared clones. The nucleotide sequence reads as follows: TGCAGTGCTCGCCGGGACAGGGGAAATGGCTACACCTTC. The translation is CSARRDRGNGYTF.